These 26 T cell receptor beta chains share one sample of origin, sequenced in a study of blood T cell repertoires in COVID-19. Data came from immunoSEQ multiplex PCR; TCRdb stores just in-frame clones and leaves some out. The sample includes fewer than 200,000 clones, about nine tenths seen only once; the top ten take roughly 8.6%. Sequencing used PBMCs or T cells enriched from blood (not recorded which). The receptors derive from a woman younger than 30 who had recovered from COVID-19.

This sequence joins TRBV30 and TRBJ2-3, with 13 bases aligning to TRBD2. Germline V gives CDR1 GTSNPN, CDR2 SVGIG (reference sequence). The junction had 5 bases not matched to a gene; V was cut back by 5 bases and J by 6 bases. The CDR3 has 14 amino acids. CDR3 in amino acids: CAWGTSGMGDTQYF. As DNA, the CDR3 is TGTGCCTGGGGGACTAGCGGGATGGGGGATACGCAGTATTTT.

The V and J genes are TRBV10-3 and TRBJ1-1; the match to TRBD1 covers 8 bases. From germline, CDR1 is ENHRY and CDR2 SYGVKD. With V trimmed by 4 bases and J by 4 bases, 5 bases remained unmatched. The CDR3 contains 14 residues. CDR3 nucleotides: TGTGCCATCAGTGCTGACAGGGGAGGCACTGAAGCTTTCTTT. Translation: CAISADRGGTEAFF.

The chain is built from TRBV28 and TRBJ1-1; D remains ambiguous. This CDR3 contains 15 residues. CDR1 and CDR2 (germline): MDHEN, SYDVKM. Deletions cut 3 bases from V and 0 bases from J, with 11 bases between. The CDR3 DNA reads as TGTGCCAGCAGTTTCCAACGGGGTCTGAACACTGAAGCTTTCTTT. Its translation: CASSFQRGLNTEAFF.

The rearrangement joins TRBV28 to TRBJ2-7, with 7 nucleotides matching TRBD1. Per the germline V gene, CDR1 is MDHEN and CDR2 is SYDVKM. CDR3 size: 13 residues. V lost 9 bases and J lost 3; bases outside the gene matches: 8. The CDR3: CASAGTASYEQYF. CDR3 in DNA: TGTGCCAGTGCCGGGACAGCGAGCTACGAGCAGTACTTC.

The chain carries TRBV5-1 and TRBJ1-3; D is undetermined. V was cut by 4 bases and J by 0 bases, with 11 bases left in between. Germline V gene sequence: CDR1 SGHRS, CDR2 YFSETQ. The CDR3 covers 15 residues. The CDR3 nucleotides read TGCGCCAGCAGCCCGGACGGGAACTCTGGAAACACCATATATTTT. Translation: CASSPDGNSGNTIYF.

V gene TRBV29-1 combines with J gene TRBJ1-5, with D perhaps matching TRBD1 (5 bases). Trimming took 4 bases from V and 5 from J, leaving 15 bases between them. The CDR3 covers 14 residues. Germline V CDR1 and CDR2: SQVTM, ANQGSEA. DNA of the CDR3: TGCAGCGTTGGTAGGGGTCGCATCGATCAGCCCCAGCATTTT. Its protein product is CSVGRGRIDQPQHF.

The rearrangement links TRBV18 to TRBJ1-2; a possible D gene is TRBD1 (5 bases). V lost 3 bases and J 4 bases, leaving 21 bases between the germline ends. Germline values: CDR1 KGHSH, CDR2 LQKENI. This CDR3 has 17 amino acids. The CDR3 coding sequence is TGTGCCAGCTCACCGGGCGGGGCAGCCGAACTCTCCTATGGCTACACCTTC. This translates into CASSPGGAAELSYGYTF.

The V and J genes are TRBV6-5 and TRBJ2-1; TRBD1 matches 10 bases. This CDR3 spans 15 amino acids. V lost 8 bases and J lost 7; bases outside the gene matches: 11. Germline values: CDR1 MNHEY, CDR2 SVGAGI. The chain's CDR3 is CASGKEGTGVNEQFF. Here the CDR3 DNA reads TGTGCCAGCGGAAAGGAGGGGACAGGGGTGAATGAGCAGTTCTTC.

The rearrangement links TRBV5-1 to TRBJ2-1; 11 bases agree with TRBD2. This CDR3 spans 15 amino acids. Per the germline V gene, CDR1 is SGHRS and CDR2 is YFSETQ. V lost 7 bases and J lost 6; bases outside the gene matches: 9. CDR3 region: CASRTDTSGGNEQFF. DNA of the CDR3: TGCGCCAGCCGCACTGATACTAGCGGGGGCAATGAGCAGTTCTTC.

This clone is classed as medium-sized (0.01 to 0.1%). This chain joins TRBV4-1 and TRBJ1-3, with 7 bases matching TRBD1. Germline V gene data show CDR1 as MGHRA and CDR2 as YSYEKL. CDR3 length: 17 amino acids. V lost 1 base to trimming and J lost 3 bases; unmatched junction nucleotides: 9. The CDR3 spells CASSQGYITGVGNTIYF. For the CDR3, the DNA is TGCGCCAGCAGCCAAGGCTATATAACAGGGGTTGGAAACACCATATATTTT.

The chain uses TRBV7-2 and TRBJ2-4; TRBD1 might be the D (5 bases). Germline V gene sequence: CDR1 SGHTA, CDR2 FQGNSA. This CDR3 has 16 amino acids. Trimming shortened V by 1 base and J by 2 bases, and 12 bases separated the two germline ends. The CDR3 bases are TGTGCCAGCAGCTTAGATCAGGGATCGACCAAAAACATTCAGTACTTC. The encoded protein is CASSLDQGSTKNIQYF.

This clone has just one count. The rearrangement joins TRBV5-1 to TRBJ2-1; 10 bases match TRBD1. V dropped 4 bases and J dropped 9; count of bases not matched to a gene: 10. The CDR3 contains 15 residues. Germline V gene lookup returns CDR1 SGHRS and CDR2 YFSETQ. The chain's CDR3 is CASSLRRDRGSEQFF. The CDR3, as DNA: TGCGCCAGCAGCCTACGCCGGGACAGGGGATCTGAGCAGTTCTTC.

The V and J genes are TRBV7-8 and TRBJ1-3; D possibly corresponds to TRBD1 (5 bases). V lost 6 bases and J 0 bases, leaving 15 bases between the germline ends. This CDR3 contains 16 residues. The V gene's germline CDR1 is SGHVS and CDR2 FQNEAQ. The CDR3: CASRSQGSASGNTIYF. CDR3 bases: TGTGCCAGCAGGTCGCAGGGATCCGCCTCTGGAAACACCATATATTTT. Looking up the rest from reference TRBV7-8 and TRBJ1-3 gives the full variable domain: GAGVSQSPRYKVAKRGQDVALRCDPISGHVSLFWYQQALGQGPEFLTYFQNEAQLDKSGLPSDRFFAERPEGSVSTLKIQRTQQEDSAVYLCASRSQGSASGNTIYFGEGSWLTVV.

The chain employs TRBV2 and TRBJ2-7; TRBD2 matches at 11 bases. This CDR3 has 14 amino acids. The V gene's germline CDR1 is SNHLY and CDR2 FYNNEI. V gave up 7 bases and J gave up 5 bases; unmatched junction bases: 7. The DNA of the CDR3 is TGTGCCAGCACCTTACTAGCGGGAGTGGACGAGCAGTACTTC. Translating gives CASTLLAGVDEQYF.

The chain recombines TRBV20-1 with TRBJ2-5, with D unresolved. Germline V gene lookup returns CDR1 DFQATT and CDR2 SNEGSKA (reference sequence). CDR3 length: 10 amino acids. V was clipped by 4 bases and J by 5 bases, with 5 bases between them. DNA for the CDR3: TGCAGTGCTACCTATGAGACCCAGTACTTC. Amino acids: CSATYETQYF.

The chain has TRBV19 and TRBJ1-1; D unclear. The CDR3 contains 13 residues. The V end lost 2 bases, the J end lost 4 bases, and 8 bases lay between the germline ends. CDR1 and CDR2 (germline): LNHDA, SQIVND (reference sequence). In nucleotides, the CDR3 is TGTGCCAGTAGTATACAAAAATTCACTGAAGCTTTCTTT. It is translated as CASSIQKFTEAFF.

The gene calls are TRBV11-2 and TRBJ2-1; 8 bases line up with TRBD1. Germline CDR1 SGHAT, CDR2 FQNNGV. The CDR3 has 14 amino acids. Trimming cost V 5 bases and J 7 bases; bases outside gene matches: 7. The CDR3 nucleotides are TGTGCCAGCAGCGCCCGGACAGGGTTGAATGAGCAGTTCTTC. This codes for CASSARTGLNEQFF. The full variable domain, completed using reference TRBV11-2 and TRBJ2-1, is EAGVAQSPRYKIIEKRQSVAFWCNPISGHATLYWYQQILGQGPKLLIQFQNNGVVDDSQLPKDRFSAERLKGVDSTLKIQPAKLEDSAVYLCASSARTGLNEQFFGPGTRLTVL.

The rearrangement links TRBV19 to TRBJ1-5; the match to TRBD1 covers 9 bases. CDR3 size: 16 residues. Germline lookup yields CDR1 LNHDA and CDR2 SQIVND (reference sequence). Trimming cost V 5 bases and J 0 bases; bases outside gene matches: 5. The CDR3 nucleotides are TGTGCCAGTAGTGCGCGACAGGGGGTTAGCAATCAGCCCCAGCATTTT. Its protein is CASSARQGVSNQPQHF.

The V gene is TRBV18, the J gene TRBJ1-1; D gene ambiguous. CDR3 length: 13 residues. V was clipped by 0 bases and J by 7 bases, with 9 bases between them. CDR1 is KGHSH, CDR2 LQKENI, per germline. The CDR3, as DNA: TGTGCCAGCTCACCACCCGGCGGTTATGAAGCTTTCTTT. This translates into CASSPPGGYEAFF.

This clone has more than one count but fewer than ten. The J gene is TRBJ1-2, the V gene TRBV30; D ambiguous. The CDR3 runs to 13 residues. Germline V gene sequence: CDR1 GTSNPN, CDR2 SVGIG (reference sequence). V was pared by 0 bases and J by 8 bases, with 13 bases between. The CDR3 is CAWSVPPGGGYTF. CDR3 in DNA: TGTGCCTGGAGTGTCCCTCCGGGAGGAGGCTACACCTTC.

The chain is built from TRBV30 and TRBJ2-2; 9 nucleotides align to TRBD2. The J segment lost 4 bases and the V segment lost 7 bases, leaving 13 bases of the junction unmatched. The CDR3 is 16 amino acids. Germline V CDR1 and CDR2: GTSNPN, SVGIG (reference sequence). The CDR3 bases are TGTGCCTCCGAAGGGCTAGCGGGAATCTTCACCGGGGAGCTGTTTTTT. As protein: CASEGLAGIFTGELFF.

The gene calls are TRBV18 and TRBJ2-1; possible D gene TRBD1, 6 bases. CDR3 length equals 17 residues. The germline V and J ends were trimmed by 4 bases and 1 base, with 17 bases remaining between them. Germline CDR1 is KGHSH and CDR2 is LQKENI. The CDR3 region is CASSLNGNRVSYNEQFF. The CDR3 DNA follows: TGTGCCAGCTCACTAAACGGCAACAGGGTATCCTACAATGAGCAGTTCTTC.

The CDR3 bases are TGTGCCAGCAGTTACTTCCCCCCAAAGGGGGAGACCCAGTACTTC. It codes for CASSYFPPKGETQYF. The chain couples TRBV6-6 to TRBJ2-5; D perhaps matches TRBD1 (5 bases). Per germline, CDR1 MNHNY and CDR2 SVGAGI (reference sequence). This CDR3 contains 15 residues. V lost 1 base to trimming and J lost 5 bases, with 14 bases between them.

V is TRBV5-1 and J is TRBJ2-5; the D gene is possibly TRBD2 (5 bases). This CDR3 contains 12 residues. Trimming removed 6 bases at V and 5 bases at J, with 11 bases between. Germline V gives CDR1 SGHRS, CDR2 YFSETQ. CDR3 loop: CASMAGHETQYF. The CDR3 DNA reads as TGCGCCAGCATGGCGGGTCATGAGACCCAGTACTTC.

The V call is TRBV19, the J call TRBJ2-5, with a weak D call TRBD1 (6 bases). Trimming took off 3 bases at V and 1 base at J, with 9 bases between the two ends. The CDR3 is 14 amino acids. The V gene's germline CDR1 is LNHDA and CDR2 SQIVND (reference sequence). CDR3: CASSIGQIQETQYF. For the CDR3, the DNA is TGTGCCAGTAGTATTGGACAGATCCAAGAGACCCAGTACTTC. Variable domain in full (rest from reference TRBV19 and TRBJ2-5): DGGITQSPKYLFRKEGQNVTLSCEQNLNHDAMYWYRQDPGQGLRLIYYSQIVNDFQKGDIAEGYSVSREKKESFPLTVTSAQKNPTAFYLCASSIGQIQETQYFGPGTRLLVL.

This clone was detected a few times. The genes are TRBV28 and TRBJ1-2, with 8 bases fitting TRBD1. This CDR3 is built from 14 residues. Germline CDR1 and CDR2: MDHEN and SYDVKM. V lost 4 bases, J lost 8 bases, and 9 bases stayed unmatched. CDR3 in DNA: TGTGCCAGCAGTTGGGCAGACAGGGGAAAAGGCTACACCTTC. Encoded protein: CASSWADRGKGYTF.